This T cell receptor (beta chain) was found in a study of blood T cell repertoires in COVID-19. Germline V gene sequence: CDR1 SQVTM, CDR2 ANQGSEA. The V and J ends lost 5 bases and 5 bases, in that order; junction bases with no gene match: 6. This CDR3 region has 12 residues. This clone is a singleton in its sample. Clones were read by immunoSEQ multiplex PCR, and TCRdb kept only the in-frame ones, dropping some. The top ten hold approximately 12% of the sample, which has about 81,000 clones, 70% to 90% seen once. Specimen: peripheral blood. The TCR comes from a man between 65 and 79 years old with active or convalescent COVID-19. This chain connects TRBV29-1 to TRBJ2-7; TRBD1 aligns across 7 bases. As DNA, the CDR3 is TGCAGCGTTTTAGTAACAGGGGACGAGCAGTACTTC. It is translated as CSVLVTGDEQYF.